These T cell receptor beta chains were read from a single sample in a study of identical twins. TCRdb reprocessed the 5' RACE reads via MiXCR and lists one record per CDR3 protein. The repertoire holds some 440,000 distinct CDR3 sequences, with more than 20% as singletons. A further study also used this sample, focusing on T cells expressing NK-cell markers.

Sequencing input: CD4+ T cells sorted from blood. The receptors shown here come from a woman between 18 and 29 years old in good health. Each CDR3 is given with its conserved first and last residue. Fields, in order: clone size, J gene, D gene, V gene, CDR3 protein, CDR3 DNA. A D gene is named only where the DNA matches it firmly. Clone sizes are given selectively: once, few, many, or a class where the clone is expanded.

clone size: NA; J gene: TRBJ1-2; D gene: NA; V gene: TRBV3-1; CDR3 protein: CASSQVPSDGYTF; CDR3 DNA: TGTGCCAGCAGCCAAGTGCCTTCCGATGGCTACACCTTC
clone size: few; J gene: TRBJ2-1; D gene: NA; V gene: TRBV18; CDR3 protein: CASSPVEGNEQFF; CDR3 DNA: TGTGCCAGCTCACCGGTTGAGGGCAATGAGCAGTTCTTC
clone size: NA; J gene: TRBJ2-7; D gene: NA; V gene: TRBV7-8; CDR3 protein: CASSLLSLGPTYEQYF; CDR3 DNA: TGTGCCAGCAGCTTGCTTTCCCTGGGGCCAACCTACGAGCAGTACTTC
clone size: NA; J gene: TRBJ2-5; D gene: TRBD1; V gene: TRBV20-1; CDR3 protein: CSVLGQVRETQYF; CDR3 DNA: TGCAGTGTTTTGGGACAGGTCAGGGAGACCCAGTACTTC
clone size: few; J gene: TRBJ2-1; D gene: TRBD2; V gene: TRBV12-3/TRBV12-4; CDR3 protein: CASSLPPAGGPWEQFF; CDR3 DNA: TGTGCCAGCAGTTTACCCCCAGCGGGAGGGCCATGGGAGCAGTTCTTC
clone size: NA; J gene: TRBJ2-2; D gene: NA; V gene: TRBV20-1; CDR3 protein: CSARGGRDANTGELFF; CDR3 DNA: TGCAGTGCTAGAGGCGGCCGGGACGCTAACACCGGGGAGCTGTTTTTT
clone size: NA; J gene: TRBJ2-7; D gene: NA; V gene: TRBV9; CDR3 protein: CASSVGEASYEQYF; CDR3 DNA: TGTGCCAGCAGCGTAGGGGAGGCCTCCTACGAGCAGTACTTC
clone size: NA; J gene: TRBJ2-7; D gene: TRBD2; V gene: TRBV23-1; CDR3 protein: CASSLFWAGGPHEQYF; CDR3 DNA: TGCGCCAGCAGTCTCTTCTGGGCGGGAGGGCCGCACGAGCAGTACTTC
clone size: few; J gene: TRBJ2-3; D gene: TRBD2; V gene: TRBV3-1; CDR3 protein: CASSQGISGGTDTQYF; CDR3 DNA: TGTGCCAGCAGCCAAGGTATAAGCGGGGGCACAGATACGCAGTATTTT
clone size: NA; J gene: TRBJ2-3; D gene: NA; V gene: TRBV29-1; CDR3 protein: CRVRASTDTQYF; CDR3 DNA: TGCAGAGTTAGGGCTAGCACAGATACGCAGTATTTT
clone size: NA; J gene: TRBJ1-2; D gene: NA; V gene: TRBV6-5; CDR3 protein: CASSYNRLGNGYTF; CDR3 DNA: TGTGCCAGCAGTTACAACAGGTTAGGCAATGGCTACACCTTC
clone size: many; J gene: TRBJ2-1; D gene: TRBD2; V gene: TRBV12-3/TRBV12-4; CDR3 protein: CASSHWTSGSYNEQFF; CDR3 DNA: TGTGCCAGCAGCCACTGGACTAGCGGGAGTTACAATGAGCAGTTCTTC
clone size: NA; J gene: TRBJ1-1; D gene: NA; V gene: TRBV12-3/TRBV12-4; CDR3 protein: CASSLSNRWSEAFF; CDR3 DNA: TGTGCCAGCAGTTTATCTAACCGATGGTCTGAAGCTTTCTTT
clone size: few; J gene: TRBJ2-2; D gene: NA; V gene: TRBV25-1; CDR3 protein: CASSEEATGELFF; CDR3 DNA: TGTGCCAGCAGTGAAGAGGCTACCGGGGAGCTGTTTTTT
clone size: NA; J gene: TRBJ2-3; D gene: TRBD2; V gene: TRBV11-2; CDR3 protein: CASSQRGDSTDTQYF; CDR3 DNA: TGTGCCAGCAGCCAGCGGGGCGATAGCACAGATACGCAGTATTTT
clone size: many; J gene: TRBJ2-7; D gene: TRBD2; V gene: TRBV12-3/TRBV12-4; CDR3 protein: CASSPGLAFVNEQYF; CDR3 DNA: TGTGCCAGCAGTCCCGGACTAGCGTTTGTAAACGAGCAGTACTTC
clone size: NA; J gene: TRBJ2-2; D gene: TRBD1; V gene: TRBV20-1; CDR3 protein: CSATPTGKTGELFF; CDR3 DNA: TGCAGTGCGACGCCGACAGGGAAGACCGGGGAGCTGTTTTTT
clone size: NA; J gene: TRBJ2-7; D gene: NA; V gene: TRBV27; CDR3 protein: CASSLLDRSGEQYF; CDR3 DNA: TGTGCCAGCAGTCTACTTGACAGGTCCGGAGAGCAGTACTTC
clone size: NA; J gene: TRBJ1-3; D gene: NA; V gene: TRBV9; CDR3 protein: CASSVDSGSGNTIYF; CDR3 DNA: TGTGCCAGCAGCGTCGATTCGGGGTCGGGAAACACCATATATTTT
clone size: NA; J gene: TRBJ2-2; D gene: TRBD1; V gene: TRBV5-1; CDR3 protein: CASSYGQGDSGELFF; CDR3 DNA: TGCGCCAGCAGCTACGGACAGGGGGATTCCGGGGAGCTGTTTTTT
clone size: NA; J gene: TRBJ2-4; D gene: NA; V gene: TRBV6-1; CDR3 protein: CASTSGLAKNIQYF; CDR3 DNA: TGTGCCAGCACCAGCGGCCTAGCCAAAAACATTCAGTACTTC
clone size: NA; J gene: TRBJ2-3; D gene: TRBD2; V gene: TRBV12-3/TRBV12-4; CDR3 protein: CASKASGRGTDTQYF; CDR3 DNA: TGTGCCAGCAAGGCTAGCGGGAGGGGGACAGATACGCAGTATTTT
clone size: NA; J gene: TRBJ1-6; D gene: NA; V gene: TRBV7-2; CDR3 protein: CASRGDSLFSPLHF; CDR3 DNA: TGTGCCAGCAGGGGGGACTCTTTATTTTCACCCCTCCACTTT
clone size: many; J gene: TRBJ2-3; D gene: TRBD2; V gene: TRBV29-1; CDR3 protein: CSVEDAGLAGGTDTQYF; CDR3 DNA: TGCAGCGTTGAAGATGCGGGACTAGCGGGGGGCACAGATACGCAGTATTTT
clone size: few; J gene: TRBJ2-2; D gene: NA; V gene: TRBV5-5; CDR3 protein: CATRLTTAHGELFF; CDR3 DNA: TGTGCCACCAGACTCACAACGGCCCACGGGGAGCTGTTTTTT
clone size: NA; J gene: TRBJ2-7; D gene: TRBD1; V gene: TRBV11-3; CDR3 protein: CASSLRTGAFYEQYF; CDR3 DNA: TGTGCCAGCAGCCTCCGGACAGGGGCCTTCTACGAGCAGTACTTC
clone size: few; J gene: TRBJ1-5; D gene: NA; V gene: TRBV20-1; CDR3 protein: CSARDLRLSNQPQHF; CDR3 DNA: TGCAGTGCTAGAGATCTCAGGCTTAGCAATCAGCCCCAGCATTTT
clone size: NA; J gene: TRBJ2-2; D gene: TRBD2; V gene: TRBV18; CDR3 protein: CASSPPGLGTGELFF; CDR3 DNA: TGTGCCAGCTCACCTCCTGGACTAGGAACCGGGGAGCTGTTTTTT
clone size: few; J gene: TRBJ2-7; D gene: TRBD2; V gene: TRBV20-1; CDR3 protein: CSAVPGTRSYEQYF; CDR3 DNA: TGCAGTGCGGTACCCGGGACTAGAAGTTACGAGCAGTACTTC
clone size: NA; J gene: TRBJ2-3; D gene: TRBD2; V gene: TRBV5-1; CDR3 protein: CASSGGGTDRQYF; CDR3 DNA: TGCGCCAGCTCCGGGGGGGGCACAGATAGGCAGTATTTT
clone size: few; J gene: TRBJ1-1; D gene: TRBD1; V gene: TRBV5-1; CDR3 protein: CASSLFLTGETEAFF; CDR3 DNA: TGCGCCAGCAGCTTATTTTTGACAGGGGAGACTGAAGCTTTCTTT
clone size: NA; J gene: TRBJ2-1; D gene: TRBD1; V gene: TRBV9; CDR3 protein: CASSVAGGPNEQFF; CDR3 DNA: TGTGCCAGCAGCGTAGCAGGGGGACCCAATGAGCAGTTCTTC
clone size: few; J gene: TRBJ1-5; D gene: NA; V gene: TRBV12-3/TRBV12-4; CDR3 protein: CASSSHSGYSNQPQHF; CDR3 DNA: TGTGCCAGCAGTTCTCACTCAGGTTATAGCAATCAGCCCCAGCATTTT
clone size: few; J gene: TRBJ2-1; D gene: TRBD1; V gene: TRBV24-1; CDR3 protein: CATGTGRNEQFF; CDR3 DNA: TGTGCCACCGGGACAGGGAGGAATGAGCAGTTCTTC
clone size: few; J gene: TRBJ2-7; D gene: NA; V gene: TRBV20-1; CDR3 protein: CSAGYQGREQYF; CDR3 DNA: TGCAGTGCTGGATACCAAGGGCGCGAGCAGTACTTC
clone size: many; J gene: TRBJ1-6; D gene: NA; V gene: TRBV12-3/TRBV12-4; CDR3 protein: CASSPLIGTPLHF; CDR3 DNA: TGTGCCAGCAGCCCCCTGATCGGGACACCCCTCCACTTT
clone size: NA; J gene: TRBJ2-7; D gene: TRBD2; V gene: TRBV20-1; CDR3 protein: CSARDRYGLASSEQYF; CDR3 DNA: TGCAGTGCTAGGGATCGGTATGGACTAGCATCGTCTGAGCAGTACTTC
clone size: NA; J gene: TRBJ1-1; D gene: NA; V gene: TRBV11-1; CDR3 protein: CASSLEGGAREMNTEAFF; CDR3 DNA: TGTGCCAGCAGCTTAGAGGGGGGCGCACGGGAAATGAACACTGAAGCTTTCTTT
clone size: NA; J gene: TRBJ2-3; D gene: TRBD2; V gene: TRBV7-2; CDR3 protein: CASSQRLASQYF; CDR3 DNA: TGTGCCAGCAGCCAAAGACTAGCCTCGCAGTATTTT
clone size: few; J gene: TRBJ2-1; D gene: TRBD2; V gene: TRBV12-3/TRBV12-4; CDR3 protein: CASSSGLAVSSYNEQFF; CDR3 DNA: TGTGCCAGCAGTTCGGGACTAGCGGTGAGCTCCTACAATGAGCAGTTCTTC
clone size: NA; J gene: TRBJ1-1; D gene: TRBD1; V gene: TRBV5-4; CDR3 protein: CASSLEFGTGPEAFF; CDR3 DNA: TGTGCCAGCAGCTTGGAATTTGGGACAGGCCCTGAAGCTTTCTTT
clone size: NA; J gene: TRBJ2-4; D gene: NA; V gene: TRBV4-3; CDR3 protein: CASSQDLTAAKNIQYF; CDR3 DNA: TGCGCCAGCAGCCAAGATCTGACCGCAGCCAAAAACATTCAGTACTTC
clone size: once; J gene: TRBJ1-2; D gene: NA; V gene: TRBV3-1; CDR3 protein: CASSHRQTVNYGYTF; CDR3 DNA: TGTGCCAGCAGCCATAGACAGACAGTGAACTATGGCTACACCTTC
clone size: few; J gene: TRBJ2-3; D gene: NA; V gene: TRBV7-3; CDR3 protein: CASSDRVSADTQYF; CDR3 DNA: TGTGCCAGCAGCGATAGGGTTTCTGCAGATACGCAGTATTTT
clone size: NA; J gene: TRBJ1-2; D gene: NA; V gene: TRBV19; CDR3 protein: CASSISMGILGYTF; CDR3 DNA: TGTGCCAGTAGTATATCGATGGGGATACTTGGCTACACCTTC
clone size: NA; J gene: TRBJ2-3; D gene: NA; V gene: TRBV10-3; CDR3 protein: CAIQGAGGDFTDTQYF; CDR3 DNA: TGTGCCATCCAGGGGGCAGGGGGGGACTTCACAGATACGCAGTATTTT
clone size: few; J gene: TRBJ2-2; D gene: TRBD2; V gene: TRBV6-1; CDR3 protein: CASLAGGRSGELFF; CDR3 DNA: TGTGCCAGCCTAGCGGGGGGGCGGAGCGGGGAGCTGTTTTTT
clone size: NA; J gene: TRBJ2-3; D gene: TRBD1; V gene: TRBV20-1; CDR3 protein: CSARAGGDVSTDTQYF; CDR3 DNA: TGCAGTGCTAGGGCAGGGGGAGATGTAAGCACAGATACGCAGTATTTT
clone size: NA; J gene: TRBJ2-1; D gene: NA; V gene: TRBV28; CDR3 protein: CASSLENGVYNEQFF; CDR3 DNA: TGTGCCAGCAGTTTAGAAAACGGGGTATACAATGAGCAGTTCTTC
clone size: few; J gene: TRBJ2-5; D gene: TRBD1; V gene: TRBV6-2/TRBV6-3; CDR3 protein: CASRPTGSETQYF; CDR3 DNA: TGTGCCAGCAGACCGACAGGGTCGGAGACCCAGTACTTC
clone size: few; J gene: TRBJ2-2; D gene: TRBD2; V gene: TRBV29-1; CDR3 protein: CSVGKPPGTSLHTGELFF; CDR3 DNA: TGCAGCGTTGGAAAACCTCCCGGGACTAGTCTTCACACCGGGGAGCTGTTTTTT
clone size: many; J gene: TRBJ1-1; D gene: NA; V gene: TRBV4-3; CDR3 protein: CASSQGGEAFF; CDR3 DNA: TGCGCCAGCAGCCAAGGAGGGGAAGCTTTCTTT
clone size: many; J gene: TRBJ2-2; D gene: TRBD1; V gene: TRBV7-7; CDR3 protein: CASSSWQGATGELFF; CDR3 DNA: TGTGCCAGCAGCTCTTGGCAGGGGGCCACCGGGGAGCTGTTTTTT
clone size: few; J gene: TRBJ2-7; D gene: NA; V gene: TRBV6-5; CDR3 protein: CASSYGQGTPNAYEQYF; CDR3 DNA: TGTGCCAGCAGTTACGGGCAGGGGACGCCTAACGCCTACGAGCAGTACTTC
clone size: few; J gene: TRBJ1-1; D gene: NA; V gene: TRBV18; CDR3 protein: CASSPSGTTEAFF; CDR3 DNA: TGTGCCAGCTCACCTTCGGGCACCACTGAAGCTTTCTTT